These 11 T cell receptor beta chains originate from one sample sequenced in a study of blood T cell repertoires in COVID-19 (dated by TCRdb to the early 2020s). The library was produced with the immunoSEQ multiplex PCR assay. The table was pulled from immuneACCESS by TCRdb, which kept in-frame rearrangements only. Such tables lose some clones; where checked, under half of the loss comes from unresolved V genes, and the rest has no known cause. This sample is represented by over 130,000 clones; 87% of them were singletons. The ten largest clones represent over 3.5% of the sample. The source material was peripheral blood. The receptors originated from a woman in her fifties or sixties with active or convalescent COVID-19.

The chain has TRBV10-2 and TRBJ1-1; 9 bases align to TRBD1. This CDR3 comprises 14 residues. Germline values: CDR1 WSHSY, CDR2 SAAADI. V trimming: 5 bases; J trimming: 5 bases; junction bases outside the gene matches: 6. The CDR3 region has the DNA TGCGCCAGCAGTTTACAGGGGGCGGGAACTGAAGCTTTCTTT. Translating it yields CASSLQGAGTEAFF.

The rearrangement links TRBV7-2 to TRBJ1-1, with D tentatively TRBD1 (5 bases). The CDR3 is 16 residues long. Deletions cut 0 bases from V and 0 bases from J, with 11 bases between. Germline CDR1 and CDR2: SGHTA and FQGNSA. CDR3 protein: CASSLAGGKLNTEAFF. In nucleotides, the CDR3 is TGTGCCAGCAGCTTAGCGGGGGGGAAACTGAACACTGAAGCTTTCTTT.

This clone was detected only once. V gene TRBV9 combines with J gene TRBJ2-6; 11 nucleotides align to TRBD2. V dropped 3 bases and J dropped 1; count of bases not matched to a gene: 9. The CDR3 sequence is 19 residues long. Germline assignment: CDR1 SGDLS and CDR2 YYNGEE. DNA of the CDR3: TGTGCCAGCAGCGGGACGACTAGCGGGGCCCCTTCTGGGGCCAACGTCCTGACTTTC. The encoded protein is CASSGTTSGAPSGANVLTF.

This sequence joins TRBV9 and TRBJ2-3; D possibly corresponds to TRBD1 (5 bases). Looked up from germline, CDR1 is SGDLS and CDR2 is YYNGEE. The V and J ends lost 0 bases and 6 bases respectively, with 14 bases between them. The CDR3 sequence is 15 residues long. The CDR3 loop reads CASSVGEQGFDTQYF. The CDR3 coding sequence is TGTGCCAGCAGCGTAGGTGAGCAGGGATTTGATACGCAGTATTTT.

The chain employs TRBV10-3 and TRBJ2-5, with D perhaps matching TRBD1 (6 bases). Per germline, CDR1 ENHRY and CDR2 SYGVKD. Trimming took 8 bases from V and 1 from J, leaving 11 bases between them. The CDR3 consists of 13 residues. As DNA, the CDR3 is TGTGCCATCTGGTCGACAGGCCAAGAGACCCAGTACTTC. The encoded protein is CAIWSTGQETQYF.

J is TRBJ1-5 and V is TRBV10-3; D uncertain. V was cut by 3 bases and J by 4 bases, with 13 bases left in between. Germline V gives CDR1 ENHRY, CDR2 SYGVKD. The CDR3 covers 15 residues. CDR3 sequence (DNA): TGTGCCATCAGTGATGACATGTCCCAAAATCAGCCCCAGCATTTT. Translation: CAISDDMSQNQPQHF.

This chain uses TRBV6-1 with TRBJ1-2; TRBD1 agrees at 7 bases. The V gene end was trimmed by 3 bases and the J gene end by 3 bases; junction bases not matched to a gene: 4. Germline CDR1 and CDR2: MNHNS and SASEGT. The CDR3 runs 14 residues. The CDR3 loop is CASSEYRGDYGYTF. The CDR3 region has the DNA TGTGCCAGCAGTGAGTACAGGGGTGACTATGGCTACACCTTC.

The chain carries TRBV18 and TRBJ1-5; TRBD1 is a possible D gene (5 bases). Trimming cost V 5 bases and J 5 bases, with 10 bases left between them. The CDR3 extends over 13 amino acids. CDR1 and CDR2 from the germline V gene are KGHSH and LQKENI. The CDR3 loop is CASSWGGDQPQHF. In DNA form, the CDR3 reads TGTGCCAGCTCATGGGGCGGCGATCAGCCCCAGCATTTT.

The V call is TRBV20-1, the J call TRBJ2-7; 11 bases agree with TRBD2. This CDR3 spans 14 amino acids. V gave up 3 bases and J gave up 3 bases; unmatched junction bases: 4. Germline values: CDR1 DFQATT, CDR2 SNEGSKA (reference sequence). The CDR3 reads CSASSGGGLYEQYF. The DNA for the CDR3 is TGCAGTGCTAGTAGCGGGGGGGGCCTCTACGAGCAGTACTTC.

The V call is TRBV10-3, the J call TRBJ1-5, with 9 nucleotides matching TRBD1. Per the germline V gene, CDR1 is ENHRY and CDR2 is SYGVKD. V shed 7 bases, J shed 5 bases, and the junction held 18 bases outside the gene matches. The CDR3 spans 18 residues. The CDR3 is CAITNGTGIPIGYQPQHF. Written as DNA, the CDR3 is TGTGCCATCACCAACGGGACAGGGATCCCTATCGGGTATCAGCCCCAGCATTTT.

The chain is built from TRBV12-3 or TRBV12-4 and TRBJ2-4; D may be TRBD1 (6 bases). The CDR3 loop spans 11 amino acids. V lost 8 bases, J lost 8 bases, and 10 bases lay in between. The CDR3 nucleotides are TGTGCCAGCTGTAAGGGGGACATTCAGTACTTC. This encodes CASCKGDIQYF.